This TCR beta chain was sequenced for a study of radiotherapy plus CTLA-4 blockade in lung cancer listed by TCRdb under 2018. As for the study more broadly: Among enrolled patients, roughly 17% had an objective response and 31% reached disease control. Overall study results and their limits: After treatment with radiotherapy and ipilimumab, TCR clones that originated in tumors expanded in peripheral blood. The strongest predictors of response were reported to be early dynamic shifts in blood T cell clones along with a rise in serum interferon-beta following radiation.

The protocol used for the library was the immunoSEQ multiplex PCR assay. Not all clones reach the TCRdb copy of this immuneACCESS table, which keeps in-frame sequences only. Checked studies attribute under half of the gap to unresolved V genes and leave the rest unexplained. Recorded for this sample are 35,000 to 40,000 clones; 80% to 90% of them occurred a single time. Together, the top ten hold roughly 23% of the sample. Of note for this clone: Its binding antigen is unknown. There are no base qualities to consult, and no much larger clone falls within one base.

From the cysteine up to the phenylalanine, the CDR3 has a length of 15 residues. Here the CDR3 DNA is all that survives: 45 bases in frame from base 1. Based on the germline V gene, the CDR1 and CDR2 sequences are SGHTA and FQGNSA. The junction shows trimming of 5 bases on V and 7 bases on J, and the gene matches do not reach 11 bases of it. The study evaluated CTLA-4 blockade (ipilimumab) given together with focal radiation therapy in patients who had chemo-refractory metastatic non-small-cell lung cancer. The clonotype was recovered from a human donor with non-small cell lung cancer whose response to radiotherapy plus ipilimumab could not be evaluated. The starting material was peripheral blood, obtained from a patient treated with radiotherapy plus ipilimumab. The rearranged segments are TRBV7-2 and TRBJ2-3; 8 central bases correspond to TRBD2. The DNA sequence follows: TGTGCCAGCAGCCCCCCGGGCGGGGGGCGAAATACGCAGTATTTT. Its protein product is CASSPPGGGRNTQYF.